Reported below is one T cell receptor beta chain. Following extraction, RNA underwent reverse transcription to cDNA, which served as the sequencing template. The repertoire was sequenced with immunoSEQ multiplex PCR; TCRdb's copy has only in-frame clones and lacks some. Found here are about 60,000 clones, about 45% of them singletons; the top ten hold about a fifth. Noted treatment: oral pan-JAK inhibitor, 5-10 mg twice daily. These data are taken from a study of CD8+ T cells in alopecia areata. Deletions cut 1 base from V and 1 base from J, with 14 bases between. CDR3 length equals 17 residues. The V gene's germline CDR1 is MGHRA and CDR2 YSYEKL.

J is TRBJ1-5 and V is TRBV4-1; the D is unclear. The TCR sequence derives from a human donor with alopecia areata. Sample: CD8+ T cells sorted from blood, taken between weeks 36 and 40, from a patient treated with tofacitinib. CDR3 protein: CASSQVVAKGSNQPQHF. In DNA, the CDR3 is TGCGCCAGCAGCCAAGTGGTGGCTAAGGGCAGCAATCAGCCCCAGCATTTT.